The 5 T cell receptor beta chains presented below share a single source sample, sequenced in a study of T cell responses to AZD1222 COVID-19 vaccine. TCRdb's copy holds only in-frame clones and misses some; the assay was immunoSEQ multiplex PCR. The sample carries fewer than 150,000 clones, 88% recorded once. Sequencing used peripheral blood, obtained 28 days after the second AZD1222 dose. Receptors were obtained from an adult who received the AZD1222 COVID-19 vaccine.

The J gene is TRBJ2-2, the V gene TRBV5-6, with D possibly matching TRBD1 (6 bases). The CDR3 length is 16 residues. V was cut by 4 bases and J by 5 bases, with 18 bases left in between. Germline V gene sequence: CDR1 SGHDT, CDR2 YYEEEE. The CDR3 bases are TGTGCCAGCAGCGGGACGTACAGGGAGAGTACCGGGGAGCTGTTTTTT. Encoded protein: CASSGTYRESTGELFF.

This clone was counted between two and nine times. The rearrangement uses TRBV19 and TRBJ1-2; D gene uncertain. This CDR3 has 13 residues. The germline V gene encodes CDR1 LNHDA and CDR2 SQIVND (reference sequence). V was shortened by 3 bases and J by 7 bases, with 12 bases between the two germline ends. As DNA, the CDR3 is TGTGCCAGTAGTATCCTAGAGGGTATTGGCTACACCTTC. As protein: CASSILEGIGYTF.

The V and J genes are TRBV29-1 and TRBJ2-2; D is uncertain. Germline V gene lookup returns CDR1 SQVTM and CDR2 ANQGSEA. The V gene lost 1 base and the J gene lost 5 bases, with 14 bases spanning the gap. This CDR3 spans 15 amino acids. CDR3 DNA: TGCAGCGTTGAAGTTGCTCTCCAGAGGACCGGGGAGCTGTTTTTT. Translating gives CSVEVALQRTGELFF.

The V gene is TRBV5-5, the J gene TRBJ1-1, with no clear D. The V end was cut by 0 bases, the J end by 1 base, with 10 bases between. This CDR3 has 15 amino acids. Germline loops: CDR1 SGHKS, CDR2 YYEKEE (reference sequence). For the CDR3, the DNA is TGTGCCAGCAGCTTGGTGCCACAGACGAACACTGAAGCTTTCTTT. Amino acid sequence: CASSLVPQTNTEAFF.

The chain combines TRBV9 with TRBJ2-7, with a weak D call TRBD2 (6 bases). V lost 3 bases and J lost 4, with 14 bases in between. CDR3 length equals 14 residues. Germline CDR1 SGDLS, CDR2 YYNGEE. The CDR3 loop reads CASSGGDLGYEQYF. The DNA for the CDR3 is TGTGCCAGCAGCGGAGGGGACTTAGGTTACGAGCAGTACTTC. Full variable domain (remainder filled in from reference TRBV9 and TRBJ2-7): DSGVTQTPKHLITATGQRVTLRCSPRSGDLSVYWYQQSLDQGLQFLIQYYNGEERAKGNILERFSAQQFPDLHSELNLSSLELGDSALYFCASSGGDLGYEQYFGPGTRLTVT.